A selection of T cell receptor beta chains follows, all from one sample in a study of blood T cells in healthy people across ages. Each CDR3 protein is one row after TCRdb ran MiXCR on the 5' RACE reads. The table has roughly 500,000 distinct CDR3 sequences, around 24% seen once; the top ten hold roughly 10%. A further study also used this sample, focusing on T cells of mothers and their children.

Sequencing was done on a sample of blood. All receptors derive from a boy between 10 and 17 years old in good health. CDR3s include the opening cysteine and the closing phenylalanine or tryptophan. D genes are given only for firm matches. A clone size is listed for some rows: how often the clone was seen (once, few, many), or a class if it is expanded.

size,V,J,D,DNA,CDR3
NA,TRBV7-9,TRBJ2-1,NA,TGTGCCAGCAGCCCGGACCAACACCGGCAGTTCTTC,CASSPDQHRQFF
NA,TRBV4-2,TRBJ2-5,NA,TGTGCCAGCAGCCAAGATCCTTTAGCGGCATCTAACCAAGAGACCCAGTACTTC,CASSQDPLAASNQETQYF
NA,TRBV6-2/TRBV6-3,TRBJ2-1,TRBD2,TGTGCCAGCAGCATAGGACTAGCGGGGCCTTACAATGAGCAGTTCTTC,CASSIGLAGPYNEQFF
NA,TRBV4-3,TRBJ2-7,NA,TGCGCCAGCAGCGCCCAATGGGACGGGGCGGAGCAGTACTTC,CASSAQWDGAEQYF
few,TRBV4-1,TRBJ2-5,TRBD2,TGCGCCAGCAGTAGCGCATCGGGGGGGGGAGGTCAAGAGACCCAGTACTTC,CASSSASGGGGQETQYF
NA,TRBV11-1,TRBJ2-2,NA,TGTGCCAGCAGCCCCGCGGATGGGAGAGGAGTAGCCGGGGAGCTGTTTTTT,CASSPADGRGVAGELFF
many,TRBV7-2,TRBJ1-2,NA,TGTGCCAGCAGAGCCGGGACGGCGCCCGCCGGCTACACCTTC,CASRAGTAPAGYTF
NA,TRBV6-2/TRBV6-3,TRBJ2-7,NA,TGTGCCAGCAGTTACCCTCCTTTCGGCGGACAGAGCTCCTACGAGCAGTACTTC,CASSYPPFGGQSSYEQYF
NA,TRBV29-1,TRBJ2-7,NA,TGCAGCGTTGAACGAGTATCGGGACCACCAACCTACGAGCAGTACTTC,CSVERVSGPPTYEQYF
NA,TRBV4-1,TRBJ1-5,NA,TGCGCCAGCAGCCATGGGGGTGGCAGTAATCAGCCCCAGCATTTT,CASSHGGGSNQPQHF
NA,TRBV2,TRBJ2-7,TRBD2,TGTGCCAGCAGTGAAGGACTAGCGGGAGTAGTTGTTTTTTACGAGCAGTACTTC,CASSEGLAGVVVFYEQYF
NA,TRBV20-1,TRBJ2-5,NA,TGCAGTGCTAGAGATCAGAGGGCAGAGACCCAGTACTTC,CSARDQRAETQYF
NA,TRBV4-3,TRBJ2-1,TRBD2,TGCGCCAGCAGCCGTTCCCCCGGGACTAGCGGGACCAATGAGCAGTTCTTC,CASSRSPGTSGTNEQFF
few,TRBV2,TRBJ2-3,TRBD1,TGTGCCAGCAGGGGGACAGCGCCGAATACGCAGTATTTT,CASRGTAPNTQYF
many,TRBV29-1,TRBJ2-3,TRBD2,TGCAGCGTTGGGGGACTAGCGGGGGTTACGCAGTATTTT,CSVGGLAGVTQYF
NA,TRBV14,TRBJ2-4,TRBD2,TGTGCCAGCAGCCAAGAGGGACTAGAGGGCAAAAACATTCAGTACTTC,CASSQEGLEGKNIQYF
few,TRBV5-1,TRBJ2-3,NA,TGCGCCAGCAGCCAAAGGGACAGCACAGATACGCAGTATTTT,CASSQRDSTDTQYF
NA,TRBV7-2,TRBJ2-4,NA,TGTGCCAGCAGCCTCGGGGGGCGGACAGAGGGCATTCAGTACTTC,CASSLGGRTEGIQYF
NA,TRBV12-3/TRBV12-4,TRBJ1-2,NA,TGTGCCAGCAGTTTACCAGGGTCCTATGGCTACACCTTC,CASSLPGSYGYTF
NA,TRBV3-1,TRBJ1-2,NA,TGTGCCAGCAGCCAAGATTACGGGCCGGTCTTC,CASSQDYGPVF
NA,TRBV6-1,TRBJ1-5,NA,TGTGCCAGCATCATGACGGGCCTAATGCAGCCCCAGCATTTT,CASIMTGLMQPQHF
few,TRBV10-3,TRBJ1-2,NA,TGTGCCATCAGTGATCGGGATGAACTTCAGTATCATGGCTACACCTTC,CAISDRDELQYHGYTF
few,TRBV9,TRBJ2-3,NA,TGTGCCAGCAGTATTTCGGTGGATACGCAGTATTTT,CASSISVDTQYF
NA,TRBV7-6,TRBJ2-7,NA,TGTGCCAGCAGCTTAGCGTCGGGTCAGGGGGGATCCTACGAGCAGTACTTC,CASSLASGQGGSYEQYF
NA,TRBV12-3/TRBV12-4,TRBJ2-7,NA,TGTGCCAGCAGTCCCGGGACCAACTCCGAGCAGTACTTC,CASSPGTNSEQYF
many,TRBV28,TRBJ2-5,TRBD1,TGTGCCAGCAGGACAGGGACAGGGCCAGAGACCCAGTACTTC,CASRTGTGPETQYF
few,TRBV7-2,TRBJ2-1,TRBD2,TGTGCCAGCAGCTTAGACGGGAGGGGGAATGAGCAGTTCTTC,CASSLDGRGNEQFF
NA,TRBV28,TRBJ1-2,NA,TGTGCCAGCAGTTTATCTGCCGCTGGCTACACCTTC,CASSLSAAGYTF
NA,TRBV4-1,TRBJ1-2,NA,TGCGCCAGCAGCCAGCTATCGGACGGGTATGGCTACACCTTC,CASSQLSDGYGYTF
few,TRBV6-5,TRBJ1-1,TRBD1,TGTGCCAGCAGTTACGAACAGGGGGCGCGCACTGAAGCTTTCTTT,CASSYEQGARTEAFF
NA,TRBV4-1,TRBJ2-3,TRBD1,TGCGCCAGCAGCCCCCCGGGACAGGAAGATACGCAGTATTTT,CASSPPGQEDTQYF
few,TRBV7-9,TRBJ2-5,NA,TGTGCCAGCAGCCCCCGTGGCGCGGGATCAGAGACCCAGTACTTC,CASSPRGAGSETQYF
NA,TRBV10-3,TRBJ2-3,TRBD2,TGTGCCATCAGTGAGTTTGGTAGCGGGGACACCACAGATACGCAGTATTTT,CAISEFGSGDTTDTQYF
NA,TRBV5-1,TRBJ2-5,TRBD2,TGCGCCAGCAGGCGGAGCGGGGGGCCCCAAGAGACCCAGTACTTC,CASRRSGGPQETQYF
NA,TRBV6-1,TRBJ1-4,NA,TGTGCCAGCTGGACCCAGGCGGAAAAACTGTTTTTT,CASWTQAEKLFF
NA,TRBV20-1,TRBJ1-5,TRBD1,TGCAGTGCTAGGGGTTTAGGGACAGGGGGTGAATATAGCAATCAGCCCCAGCATTTT,CSARGLGTGGEYSNQPQHF
NA,TRBV20-1,TRBJ2-1,TRBD2,TGCAGTGCTGCCGGGACTAGCGGCGAGCAGTTCTTC,CSAAGTSGEQFF
NA,TRBV7-9,TRBJ1-1,NA,TGTGCCAGCAAAGCCGGAAGAGACACCGAAGCTTTCTTT,CASKAGRDTEAFF
few,TRBV7-2,TRBJ2-1,NA,TGTGCCAGCAGCGTCCTGGGGGCTACAAATGAGCAGTTCTTC,CASSVLGATNEQFF
NA,TRBV5-1,TRBJ2-1,TRBD2,TGCGCCAGCAGCTCCAACCCGCCAACTAGCGGGAGCTACAATGAGCAGTTCTTC,CASSSNPPTSGSYNEQFF
NA,TRBV7-2,TRBJ1-2,NA,TGTGCCAGCAGCAGCGACGGTGTCTATGGCTACACCTTC,CASSSDGVYGYTF
few,TRBV7-2,TRBJ2-7,TRBD2,TGTGCCAGCAGCTTAGGTCCGGTAGCGGGGGTTTACGAGCAGTACTTC,CASSLGPVAGVYEQYF
NA,TRBV28,TRBJ1-5,NA,TGTGCCAGCATCACCCACAATGCCCTGATGGGCAATCAGCCCCAGCATTTT,CASITHNALMGNQPQHF
few,TRBV25-1,TRBJ1-4,TRBD1,TGTGCCAGCAGGGCTGCACCGGGACAGGCTAATGAAGAACTGTTTTTT,CASRAAPGQANEELFF
once,TRBV7-9,TRBJ1-1,NA,TGTGCCAGCAGCTCAGTTGAAGCTGAAGCTTTCTTT,CASSSVEAEAFF
NA,TRBV19,TRBJ2-4,NA,TGTGCCAGTACTATAACCCGACCGAGTGCGGCGGACGATGCCAAAAACATTCAGTACTTC,CASTITRPSAADDAKNIQYF
few,TRBV6-2/TRBV6-3,TRBJ2-5,TRBD2,TGTGCCAGCAGCTCCCCGACTAGCGTGCAAGAGACCCAGTACTTC,CASSSPTSVQETQYF
NA,TRBV3-1,TRBJ2-3,TRBD2,TGTGCCAGCAGCTATGGACTAGACACAGATACGCAGTATTTT,CASSYGLDTDTQYF
NA,TRBV7-2,TRBJ2-1,TRBD2,TGTGCCAGCACTCCGGGGGGGAGCTCCTACAATGAGCAGTTCTTC,CASTPGGSSYNEQFF
NA,TRBV7-6,TRBJ1-1,NA,TGTGCCAGCAGCTTAGGTCGGGGTCCGAACACTGAAGCTTTCTTT,CASSLGRGPNTEAFF
NA,TRBV9,TRBJ1-3,NA,TGTGCCAGCAGCGTACTGGGTTCTTCTGGAAACACCATATATTTT,CASSVLGSSGNTIYF
NA,TRBV27,TRBJ1-2,NA,TGTGCCAGCAGTTCAAGGGGATTTGGCGATGGCTACACCTTC,CASSSRGFGDGYTF
NA,TRBV4-1,TRBJ2-3,NA,TGCGCCAGCAGCCAAGATGAGGCGTACACAGATACGCAGTATTTT,CASSQDEAYTDTQYF
few,TRBV7-2,TRBJ1-1,TRBD1,TGTGCCAGCAGCTACGGGACAGGGACCTCTGAAGCTTTCTTT,CASSYGTGTSEAFF
NA,TRBV2,TRBJ2-3,TRBD2,TGTGCCAGAATTCCGGGACTAGGATCCGCAGATACGCAGTATTTT,CARIPGLGSADTQYF
once,TRBV7-2,TRBJ2-7,NA,TGTGCCAGCAGCTTAGAAGACTGGTACGAGCAGTACTTC,CASSLEDWYEQYF
few,TRBV14,TRBJ2-7,TRBD2,TGTGCCAGCAGCCAATCAGCGGGGACTACCTACGAGCAGTACTTC,CASSQSAGTTYEQYF
NA,TRBV15,TRBJ2-5,NA,TGTGCCACCAGCAGTTCCTCGGTCCACCAAGAGACCCAGTACTTC,CATSSSSVHQETQYF
few,TRBV3-1,TRBJ2-5,NA,TGTGCCAGCAGCCCTTCCAGCCCGGCCCGGGAGACCCAGTACTTC,CASSPSSPARETQYF